This section outlines one T cell receptor (beta chain) sequence together with its context. Its antigen remains unidentified. This entry comes from a study of monozygotic twins with inflammatory bowel disease (dated by TCRdb to between 2019 and 2020). Broadly, across the study: The full study comprised some 30 monozygotic twin pairs: nine German pairs (four IBD-concordant, five IBD-discordant) and 19 IBD-discordant Danish pairs. The search for disease-associated traits relied mainly on comparing, within discordant pairs, IBD patients with their genetically identical healthy co-twins. Each individual had, on average, about 151 000 unique TCRalpha sequences and 181 000 unique TCRbeta sequences available for analysis. Overall results and qualifications from the work: Fewer clonotypes were shared with other individuals by IBD patients than by healthy twins, most markedly in patients showing signs of disease activity. Concordant and discordant twins showed no difference in repertoire similarity, possibly because of limited statistical power. Because patients received different immunosuppressive treatments, the repertoires may have picked up extra background noise and variability between individuals. No single strong signal or clonotype linked to IBD turned up in the results, so the idea that one exists was not supported. Different T cell subtypes could not be distinguished in the analysis. Measured by the inverse Simpson index, TCRbeta repertoire diversity was lower in IBD patients than in their healthy co-twins.

Spanning cysteine to phenylalanine, the CDR3 consists of 13 amino acids. The nucleotide record is missing. CDR1 and CDR2 are drawn from the germline V gene (reference sequence): PRHDT, FYEKMQ. From each donor, a roughly 2.6 ml peripheral blood sample was collected into PAXgene tubes and stored at -80 degrees C. Without any T cell sorting, total RNA was extracted from whole blood using the PAXgene blood miRNA kit on an automated QIAcube. Peripheral blood from monozygotic twin pairs concordant or discordant for inflammatory bowel disease was subjected to deep TCRalpha and TCRbeta repertoire profiling with unique molecular barcoding. For every twin pair, smoking habits were documented, and each individual was categorised as a current, former or never smoker. Receptor amplification or capture employed 5' RACE. For each TCR library, roughly 3,600 ng of total RNA was used. For each sample, cDNA was synthesized in eight separate reactions using SMARTScribe reverse transcriptase. During cDNA synthesis, unique molecular identifiers containing a 6-nucleotide sample barcode were introduced by template switching. Amplification of TCRalpha and TCRbeta cDNA involved two nested PCRs of approximately 16 and 10 cycles, and each PCR was followed by bead purification. Before amplification, the cDNA was both treated with uracil DNA-glycosylase and purified with the QIAquick PCR purification kit. In the second PCR, Illumina TruSeq-compatible adapters and sample-specific barcodes were added. TapeStation and Qubit were used to check library quality and concentration, and 4 to 6 ng of each library went into the pool. Pooled libraries were sequenced on an Illumina HiSeq2500 single-index Rapid Run with 2 x 100 bp reads and custom sequencing primers. In the source study's methods: MiGEC version 1.2.6 was used for UMI-based consensus assembly to correct PCR and sequencing errors. MiXCR version 2.1.1 handled V(D)J alignment, clonotype assembly and CDR3 extraction. Gene usage, clonotype sharing and MAIT/NKT TCR abundance were normalised by analysing the top 1000, 10 000 and 20 000 clonotypes per sample. After downsampling to 27 000 UMIs, diversity was calculated as the inverse Simpson index using the vegan R package. Statistical testing used paired Mann-Whitney U tests on the discordant twin pairs and applied Benjamini-Hochberg correction for multiple testing. Following reprocessing of the reads by TCRdb, the data hold one row per CDR3 protein sequence and no DNA is available. TCRdb's processing, not the authors' own work, is the source of the V and J calls. The sample's clone listing holds hundreds of thousands of distinct CDR3 sequences. 2% to 2.5% of the sample belongs to the ten largest clones.

The source material was blood. This TCR was sampled from a human donor with ulcerative colitis or Crohn's disease, or a healthy co-twin of an affected twin (not recorded which). The chain was built from TRBV13 and TRBJ2-5; the D gene TCRdb calls, TRBD2, cannot be checked with no DNA. The CDR3 in this case is CASSLQRVETQYF.